This T cell receptor beta chain was observed in a study of shared clonotypes between healthy human individuals. General study findings and limits: Generally, estimated richness proved larger in naive subsets than it did in memory subsets.

The CDR3 totals 15 residues. Trimming cost V 4 bases and J 2 bases, with 11 bases left between them. CDR1 and CDR2 (germline): SEHNR, FQNEAQ (reference sequence). About this clone: The antigen is unknown.

Deep-level settings were used for running the assay. Sequencing used immunoSEQ multiplex PCR; TCRdb keeps in-frame clones, though not all of them. The sample has roughly 1,500,000 clones; approximately 98.5% are singletons. Recent vaccinations or acute infections were absent in the healthy HIV-negative adult donors. The receptor was isolated from a man aged 25-45 years in good health. The sample consisted of naive CD4+ T cells sorted from blood. The subset was: CD45RA+ positively selected. The genes are TRBV7-9 and TRBJ2-2; possible D gene TRBD1, 6 bases. Here the CDR3 DNA reads TGTGCCAGCAGCTATCAGGGGAAAAACACCGGGGAGCTGTTTTTT. This translates into CASSYQGKNTGELFF.